The entry below describes one T cell receptor (beta chain). Antigen unknown. The data were taken from a study of cytomegalovirus exposure and HLA in healthy donors. Researchers ran the PCR with 60 Vbeta and 13 Jbeta primers. Produced via immunoSEQ multiplex PCR; TCRdb's table is partial and in-frame only. Of 100,000 to 150,000 clones in the sample, around 78% are singletons; the top ten hold about 2%. The J segment lost 1 base and the V segment lost 0 bases, leaving 2 bases of the junction unmatched. Germline V gene lookup returns CDR1 SGHKS and CDR2 YYEKEE (reference sequence). The CDR3 length is 16 residues. Study results and limitations: Most TCR beta V segments were productive about 87% or about 30% of the time in an earlier analysis. V- and J-gene trimming of TCR beta was linked (in a later analysis) to a missense DCLRE1C variant. Most TCR sequences were rare, but some public TCRs occurred in many donors. Reported results showed that the classifier diagnosed cytomegalovirus status with high specificity and sensitivity.

The sequence was collected from a female donor in good health and CMV-seropositive. The J gene is TRBJ1-5, the V gene TRBV5-5; 9 bases align to TRBD1. Sequenced: PBMCs. DNA for the CDR3: TGTGCCAGCAGCTTGGAGGGACAGGGCAGCAATCAGCCCCAGCATTTT. It is translated as CASSLEGQGSNQPQHF.